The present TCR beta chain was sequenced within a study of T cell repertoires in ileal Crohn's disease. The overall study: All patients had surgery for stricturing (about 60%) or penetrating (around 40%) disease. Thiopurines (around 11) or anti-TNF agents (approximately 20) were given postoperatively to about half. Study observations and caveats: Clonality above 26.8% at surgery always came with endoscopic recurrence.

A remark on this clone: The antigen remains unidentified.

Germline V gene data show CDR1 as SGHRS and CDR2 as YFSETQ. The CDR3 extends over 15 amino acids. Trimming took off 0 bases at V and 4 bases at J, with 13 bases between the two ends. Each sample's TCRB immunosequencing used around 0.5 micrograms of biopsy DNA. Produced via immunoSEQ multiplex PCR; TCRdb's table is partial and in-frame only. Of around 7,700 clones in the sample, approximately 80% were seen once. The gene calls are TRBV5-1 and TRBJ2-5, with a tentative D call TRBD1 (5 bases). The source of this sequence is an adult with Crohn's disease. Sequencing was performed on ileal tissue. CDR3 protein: CASSLGSGWRETQYF. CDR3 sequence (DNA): TGCGCCAGCAGCTTGGGGTCAGGGTGGCGAGAGACCCAGTACTTC.